The clone carrying this TCR beta chain has just a few counts. Unique molecular identifiers were built into the TCRbeta library. TCRdb processed the PCR reads anew with MiXCR; each CDR3 protein has one entry. The data contain a few hundred thousand distinct CDR3 sequences, about a tenth of them singletons. CDR1 and CDR2 (germline): SGHDT, YYEEEE. The CDR3 is made up of 15 amino acids. V gave up 4 bases and J gave up 10 bases; unmatched junction bases: 9. The sample is drawn from a study of T-cell reconstitution after alpha-beta-depleted transplantation in children. Sample: PBMCs from the stem cell graft donor, taken from the stem cell graft. This TCR came from a human donor who donated a stem cell graft to a child with acute myeloid leukemia. The V gene is TRBV5-6, the J gene TRBJ2-1, with 12 bases lining up with TRBD2. As DNA, the CDR3 is TGTGCCAGCAGCATGATTCGACTAGCGGGGGCGGAGCAGTTCTTC. It yields the protein CASSMIRLAGAEQFF.